The 12 T cell receptor beta chains below were found in one sample sequenced in a study of blood T cell repertoires in COVID-19. Clones were sequenced by immunoSEQ multiplex PCR, and TCRdb holds only the in-frame ones, with some missing. The sample lists under 150,000 clones; roughly 90% were seen once. Sequenced material: peripheral blood. Receptor source: a human donor in a cohort sampled during active COVID-19.

The chain has TRBV28 and TRBJ2-7; 12 bases agree with TRBD2. CDR3 length: 17 residues. Germline-derived CDR1 and CDR2 are MDHEN and SYDVKM. After removal of 6 bases from V and 0 bases from J, the junction contained 9 bases not matched to a gene. CDR3 in amino acids: CASSPTSGGPSSYEQYF. In DNA, the CDR3 is TGTGCCAGCAGCCCAACTAGCGGGGGGCCCTCCTCCTACGAGCAGTACTTC. Full variable domain (outside the CDR3, taken from reference TRBV28 and TRBJ2-7): DVKVTQSSRYLVKRTGEKVFLECVQDMDHENMFWYRQDPGLGLRLIYFSYDVKMKEKGDIPEGYSVSREKKERFSLILESASTNQTSMYLCASSPTSGGPSSYEQYFGPGTRLTVT.

Turning to this clone: A read error may account for a junction end that differs from germline. The V and J genes are TRBV28 and TRBJ2-7; 11 nucleotides align to TRBD2. The CDR3 covers 12 residues. Germline CDR1 reads MDHEN; CDR2 reads SYDVKM. The CDR3 reads CASSPNRLAGYF. The CDR3 bases are TGTGCCAGCAGTCCCAACCGACTAGCGGGATATTTC.

The gene calls are TRBV6-6 and TRBJ2-7; D might be TRBD1 (7 bases). The V gene lost 7 bases and the J gene lost 6 bases, with 19 bases spanning the gap. The CDR3 consists of 14 residues. The germline V gene encodes CDR1 MNHNY and CDR2 SVGAGI (reference sequence). CDR3 DNA: TGTGCCAGCATTCCAGGGGGAGGAAAGGGCGAGCAGTACTTC. This codes for CASIPGGGKGEQYF.

The CDR3 nucleotides read TGCGCCAGCAGCTTAGGGACTAGCGGGACCTATGAGCAGTTCTTC. Amino acid sequence: CASSLGTSGTYEQFF. This chain joins TRBV5-1 and TRBJ2-1, with 13 bases fitting TRBD2. This CDR3 contains 15 residues. V was pared by 2 bases and J by 8 bases, with 4 bases of the junction left unmatched. From germline, CDR1 is SGHRS and CDR2 YFSETQ.

The V gene is TRBV5-1, the J gene TRBJ2-7; TRBD2 matches 15 bases. CDR1 and CDR2 from the germline V gene are SGHRS and YFSETQ. This CDR3 contains 15 residues. The V segment lost 4 bases and the J segment 4 bases; nucleotides outside the gene matches: 3. The chain's CDR3 is CASSDGTSGRYEQYF. The CDR3 DNA reads TGCGCCAGCAGCGACGGGACTAGCGGGAGGTACGAGCAGTACTTC.

The V call is TRBV18, the J call TRBJ2-5; a possible D gene is TRBD2 (6 bases). V was pared by 5 bases and J by 3 bases, with 13 bases between. Germline-derived CDR1 and CDR2 are KGHSH and LQKENI. The CDR3 extends over 14 amino acids. CDR3 region: CASSANSGEETQYF. CDR3 in DNA: TGTGCCAGCTCAGCTAATAGCGGAGAAGAGACCCAGTACTTC.

The chain has TRBV4-3 and TRBJ1-6, with a possible D match to TRBD1 (5 bases). The CDR3 length is 16 residues. V lost 8 bases, J lost 1 base, and 15 bases lay in between. The germline CDR1 and CDR2 sequences are LGHNA and YSLEER. The CDR3 spells CASRGVRESYNSPLHF. In DNA form, the CDR3 reads TGCGCCAGCCGGGGGGTAAGGGAGTCCTATAATTCACCCCTCCACTTT.

This clone was recorded once. This rearrangement joins TRBV4-2 to TRBJ2-7, with 10 bases matching TRBD2. This CDR3 has 18 amino acids. The J segment lost 2 bases and the V segment lost 1 base, leaving 11 bases of the junction unmatched. In germline, CDR1 is LGHNA, CDR2 YNFKEQ. The CDR3 coding sequence is TGTGCCAGCAGCCAAGTAGCCGTCGGACTAGCGGAAACCTACGAGCAGTACTTC. Translated, it gives CASSQVAVGLAETYEQYF.

The chain joins TRBV7-2 to TRBJ1-6; 7 bases map to TRBD1. This CDR3 region has 16 residues. After removal of 3 bases from V and 5 bases from J, the junction contained 7 bases not matched to a gene. Germline V gene data show CDR1 as SGHTA and CDR2 as FQGNSA. Here the CDR3 DNA reads TGTGCCAGCAGCTTGGAGGGCAGGGGGAATAATTCACCCCTCCACTTT. Translating gives CASSLEGRGNNSPLHF.

The CDR3 region has the DNA TGTGCCAGCAGCTTAGCCTCGCCGACAGGGGATAACTATGGCTACACCTTC. Its translation is CASSLASPTGDNYGYTF. This rearrangement joins TRBV7-2 to TRBJ1-2; TRBD1 matches at 8 bases. V was clipped by 0 bases and J by 1 base; unmatched bases: 7. This CDR3 spans 17 amino acids. The V gene's germline CDR1 is SGHTA and CDR2 FQGNSA.

This sequence joins TRBV6-5 and TRBJ2-7; 8 nucleotides align to TRBD1. V shed 5 bases, J shed 4 bases, and the junction held 7 bases outside the gene matches. The CDR3 covers 14 residues. CDR1 is MNHEY, CDR2 SVGAGI, per germline. The CDR3 region has the DNA TGTGCCAGCAGTAAATCGGGACAGGCTTACGAGCAGTACTTC. Translated, it gives CASSKSGQAYEQYF.

The chain links TRBV4-1 to TRBJ2-1, with 7 bases matching TRBD2. J gave up 1 base and V 3 bases, and 6 bases lay outside the gene matches. The CDR3 runs 16 residues. In germline, CDR1 is MGHRA, CDR2 YSYEKL. The CDR3 region is CASSQEREGSYNEQFF. Written as DNA, the CDR3 is TGCGCCAGCAGCCAGGAGAGGGAGGGGTCCTACAATGAGCAGTTCTTC.